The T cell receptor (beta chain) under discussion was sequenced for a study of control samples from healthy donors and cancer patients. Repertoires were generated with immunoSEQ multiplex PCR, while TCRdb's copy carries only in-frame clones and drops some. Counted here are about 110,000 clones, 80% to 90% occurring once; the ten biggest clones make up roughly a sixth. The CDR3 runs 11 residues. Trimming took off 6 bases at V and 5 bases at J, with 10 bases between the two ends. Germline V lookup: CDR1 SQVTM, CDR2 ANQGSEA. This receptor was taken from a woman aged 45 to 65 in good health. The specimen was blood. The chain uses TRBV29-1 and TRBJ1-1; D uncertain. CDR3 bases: TGCAGCGTGGCAGAGAGTACTGAAGCTTTCTTT. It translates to CSVAESTEAFF. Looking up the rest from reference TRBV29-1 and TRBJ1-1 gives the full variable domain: SAVISQKPSRDICQRGTSLTIQCQVDSQVTMMFWYRQQPGQSLTLIATANQGSEATYESGFVIDKFPISRPNLTFSTLTVSNMSPEDSSIYLCSVAESTEAFFGQGTRLTVV.